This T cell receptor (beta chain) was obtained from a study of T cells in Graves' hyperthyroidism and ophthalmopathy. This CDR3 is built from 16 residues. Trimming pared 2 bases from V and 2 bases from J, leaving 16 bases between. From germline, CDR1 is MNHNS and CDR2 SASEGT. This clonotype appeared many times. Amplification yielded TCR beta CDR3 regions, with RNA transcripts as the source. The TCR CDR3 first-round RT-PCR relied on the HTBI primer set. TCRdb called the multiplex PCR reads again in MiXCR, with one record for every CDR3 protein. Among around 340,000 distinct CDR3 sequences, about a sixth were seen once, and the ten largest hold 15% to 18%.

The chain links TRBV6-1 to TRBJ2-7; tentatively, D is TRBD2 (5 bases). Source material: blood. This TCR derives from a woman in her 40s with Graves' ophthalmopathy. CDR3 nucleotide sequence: TGTGCCAGCAGTGAATTCGGGATGCCTCGAACCTACGAGCAGTACTTC. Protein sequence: CASSEFGMPRTYEQYF.